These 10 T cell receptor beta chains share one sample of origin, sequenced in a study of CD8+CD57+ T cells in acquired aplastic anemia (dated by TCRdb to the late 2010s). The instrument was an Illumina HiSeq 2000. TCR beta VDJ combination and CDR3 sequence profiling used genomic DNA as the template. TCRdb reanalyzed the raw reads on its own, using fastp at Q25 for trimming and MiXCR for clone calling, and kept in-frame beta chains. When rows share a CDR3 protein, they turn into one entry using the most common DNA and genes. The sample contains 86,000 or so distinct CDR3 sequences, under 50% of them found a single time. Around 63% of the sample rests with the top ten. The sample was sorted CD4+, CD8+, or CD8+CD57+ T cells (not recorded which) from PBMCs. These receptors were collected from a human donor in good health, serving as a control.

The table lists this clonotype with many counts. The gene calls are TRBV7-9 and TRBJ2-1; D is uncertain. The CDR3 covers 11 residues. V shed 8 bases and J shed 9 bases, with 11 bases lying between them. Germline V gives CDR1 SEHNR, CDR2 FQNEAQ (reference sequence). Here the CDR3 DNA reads TGTGCCAGCCGAATATCGGGTGAGCAGTTCTTC. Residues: CASRISGEQFF.

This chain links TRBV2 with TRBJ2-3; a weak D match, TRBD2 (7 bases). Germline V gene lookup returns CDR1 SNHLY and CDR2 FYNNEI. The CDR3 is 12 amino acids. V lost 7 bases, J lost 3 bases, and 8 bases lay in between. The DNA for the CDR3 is TGTGCCAGCAAGGGGGGGACAGATACGCAGTATTTT. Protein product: CASKGGTDTQYF.

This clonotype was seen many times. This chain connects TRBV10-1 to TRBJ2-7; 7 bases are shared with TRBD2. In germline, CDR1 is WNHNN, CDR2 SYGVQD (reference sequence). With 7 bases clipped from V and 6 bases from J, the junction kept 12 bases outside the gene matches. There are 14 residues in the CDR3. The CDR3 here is CASTEGRENSEQYF. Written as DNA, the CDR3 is TGCGCCAGCACCGAGGGGCGGGAGAATAGCGAGCAGTACTTC.

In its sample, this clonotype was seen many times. The CDR3: CASSLGRAGDPNYGYTF. CDR3 bases: TGTGCCAGCAGCTTAGGCCGGGCCGGAGACCCTAACTATGGCTACACCTTC. The chain has TRBV13 and TRBJ1-2; D is undetermined. The CDR3 loop spans 17 amino acids. V was shortened by 0 bases and J by 0 bases, with 14 bases between the two germline ends. Germline CDR1 PRHDT, CDR2 FYEKMQ (reference sequence).

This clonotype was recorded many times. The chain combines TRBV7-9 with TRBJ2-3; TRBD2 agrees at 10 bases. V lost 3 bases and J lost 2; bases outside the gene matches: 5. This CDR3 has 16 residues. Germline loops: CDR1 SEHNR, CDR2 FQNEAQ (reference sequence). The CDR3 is CASSLRTSGNTDTQYF. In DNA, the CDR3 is TGTGCCAGCAGCTTGAGGACTAGCGGAAACACAGATACGCAGTATTTT. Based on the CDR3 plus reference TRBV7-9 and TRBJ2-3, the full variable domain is DTGVSQNPRHKITKRGQNVTFRCDPISEHNRLYWYRQTLGQGPEFLTYFQNEAQLEKSRLLSDRFSAERPKGSFSTLEIQRTEQGDSAMYLCASSLRTSGNTDTQYFGPGTRLTVL.

The CDR3 DNA follows: TGTGCCAGCAGCGTGGGGGGCCGGACTGGAAACACCATATATTTT. This gives the protein CASSVGGRTGNTIYF. The gene calls are TRBV9 and TRBJ1-3, with a weak D call TRBD1 (6 bases). The germline V and J ends were trimmed by 2 bases and 2 bases, with 11 bases remaining between them. The CDR3 extends over 15 amino acids. Germline values: CDR1 SGDLS, CDR2 YYNGEE.

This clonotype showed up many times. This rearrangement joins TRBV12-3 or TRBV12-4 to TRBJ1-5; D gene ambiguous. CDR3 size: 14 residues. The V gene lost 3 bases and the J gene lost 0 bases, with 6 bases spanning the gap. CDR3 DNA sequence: TGTGCCAGCAGTTTTCGTGATAGCAATCAGCCCCAGCATTTT. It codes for CASSFRDSNQPQHF.

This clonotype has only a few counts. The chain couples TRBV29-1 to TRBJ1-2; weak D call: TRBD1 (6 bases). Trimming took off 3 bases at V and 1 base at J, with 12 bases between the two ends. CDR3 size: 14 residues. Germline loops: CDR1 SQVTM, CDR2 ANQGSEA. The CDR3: CSVEGRGNNYGYTF. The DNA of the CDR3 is TGCAGCGTTGAGGGCAGGGGAAATAACTATGGCTACACCTTC.

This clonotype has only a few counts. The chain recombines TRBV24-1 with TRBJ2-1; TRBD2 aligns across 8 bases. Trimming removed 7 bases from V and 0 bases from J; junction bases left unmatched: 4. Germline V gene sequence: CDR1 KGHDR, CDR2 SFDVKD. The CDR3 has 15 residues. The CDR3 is CATSRGTSSYNEQFF. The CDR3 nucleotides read TGTGCCACCAGCCGAGGGACTAGCTCCTACAATGAGCAGTTCTTC.

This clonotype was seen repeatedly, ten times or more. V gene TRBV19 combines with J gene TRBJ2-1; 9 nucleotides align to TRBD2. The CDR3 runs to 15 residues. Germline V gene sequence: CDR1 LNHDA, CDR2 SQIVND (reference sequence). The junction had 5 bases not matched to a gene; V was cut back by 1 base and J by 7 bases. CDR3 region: CASSIGSGSLNEQFF. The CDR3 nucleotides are TGTGCCAGTAGTATAGGTAGCGGGAGTTTGAATGAGCAGTTCTTC.